The source of this T cell receptor beta chain is a study of T-cell memory formation after mild COVID-19. Overall study findings and caveats: The study detected some responding clones in pre-infection memory, suggesting cross-reactive memory joined.

This clonotype was observed a handful of times. Its matching antigen is unknown. Trimming took 7 bases from V and 5 from J; bases not matched to a gene: 10. CDR1 and CDR2 from the germline V gene are MDHEN and SYDVKM. The CDR3 sequence is 15 residues long. MiXCR, run by TCRdb on the 5' RACE reads, gives a single entry per CDR3 protein. The data hold some 290,000 distinct CDR3 sequences, with about 16% observed a single time. V and J are TRBV28 and TRBJ2-2; TRBD1 aligns across 7 bases. This clonotype was sampled from a man younger than 35 who had mild COVID-19 (a few samples of this study predate the infection). Cell type and time point are not known. Sequenced input: PBMCs or a T cell subset sorted from them (not recorded which). CDR3 amino acids: CASKPRQGETGELFF. The CDR3 bases are TGTGCCAGCAAACCCCGGCAGGGGGAAACCGGGGAGCTGTTTTTT.